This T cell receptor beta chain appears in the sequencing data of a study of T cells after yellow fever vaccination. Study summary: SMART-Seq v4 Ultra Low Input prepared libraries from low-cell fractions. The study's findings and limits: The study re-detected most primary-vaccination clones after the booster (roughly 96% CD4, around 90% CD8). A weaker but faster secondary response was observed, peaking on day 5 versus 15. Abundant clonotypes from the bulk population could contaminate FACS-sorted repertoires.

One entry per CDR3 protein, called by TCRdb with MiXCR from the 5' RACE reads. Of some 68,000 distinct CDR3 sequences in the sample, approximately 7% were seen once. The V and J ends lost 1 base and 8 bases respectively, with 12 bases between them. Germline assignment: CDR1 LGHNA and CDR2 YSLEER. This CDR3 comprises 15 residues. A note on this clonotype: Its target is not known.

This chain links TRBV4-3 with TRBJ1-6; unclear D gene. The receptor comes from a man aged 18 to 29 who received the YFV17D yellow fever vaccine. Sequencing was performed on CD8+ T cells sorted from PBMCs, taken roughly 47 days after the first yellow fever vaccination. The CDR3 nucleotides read TGCGCCAGCAGCCAAGCTCTCAGCGCTTATTCACCCCTCCACTTT. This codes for CASSQALSAYSPLHF.